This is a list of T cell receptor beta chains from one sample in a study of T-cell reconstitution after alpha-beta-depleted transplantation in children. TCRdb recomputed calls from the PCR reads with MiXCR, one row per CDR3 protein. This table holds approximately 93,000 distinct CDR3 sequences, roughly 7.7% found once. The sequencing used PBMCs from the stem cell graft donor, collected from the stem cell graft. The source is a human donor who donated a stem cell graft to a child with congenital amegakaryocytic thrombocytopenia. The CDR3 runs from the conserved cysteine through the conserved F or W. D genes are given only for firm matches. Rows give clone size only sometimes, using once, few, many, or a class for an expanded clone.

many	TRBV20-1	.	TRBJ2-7	CSALRGQVYSYEQYF	TGCAGTGCCCTTAGGGGCCAGGTTTACTCCTACGAGCAGTACTTC
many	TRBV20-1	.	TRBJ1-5	CSARKVGQPQHF	TGCAGTGCCCGTAAAGTTGGCCAGCCCCAGCATTTT
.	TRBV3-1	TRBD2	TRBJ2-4	CAICLWGGNIQYF	TGTGCCATCTGCTTATGGGGGGGAAACATTCAGTACTTC
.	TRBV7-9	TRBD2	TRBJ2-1	CASSLSSGGPYNEQFF	TGTGCCAGCAGCTTATCCAGCGGGGGGCCTTACAATGAGCAGTTCTTC
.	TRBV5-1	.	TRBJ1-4	CASSHDGLDNEKLFF	TGCGCCAGCAGCCACGACGGTCTGGATAATGAAAAACTGTTTTTT
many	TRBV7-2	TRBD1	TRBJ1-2	CASSYSRGQEGYGYTF	TGTGCCAGCAGCTACTCCAGAGGACAGGAAGGTTATGGCTACACCTTC
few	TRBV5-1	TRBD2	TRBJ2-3	CASAAGLAGTTDTQYF	TGCGCCAGCGCAGCGGGACTAGCGGGGACCACAGATACGCAGTATTTT
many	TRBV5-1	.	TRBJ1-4	CASSGQGRPDEKLFF	TGCGCCAGCAGCGGGCAGGGGCGGCCAGACGAAAAACTGTTTTTT
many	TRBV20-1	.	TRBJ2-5	CSAREVYQETQYF	TGCAGTGCTAGAGAAGTGTACCAAGAGACCCAGTACTTC
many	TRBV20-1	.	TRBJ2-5	CSTERGVGGTQETQYF	TGCAGTACAGAGAGGGGTGTTGGGGGGACACAAGAGACCCAGTACTTC
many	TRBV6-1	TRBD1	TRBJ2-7	CASSRDRASYEQYF	TGTGCCAGCAGTCGAGACAGGGCTTCCTACGAGCAGTACTTC
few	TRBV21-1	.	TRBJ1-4	CASSKWRVANEKLFF	TGTGCCAGCAGCAAATGGAGGGTTGCTAATGAAAAACTGTTTTTT
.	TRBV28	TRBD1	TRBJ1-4	CASSLDGTGVVEKLFF	TGTGCCAGCAGTTTAGACGGGACAGGGGTAGTTGAAAAACTGTTTTTT
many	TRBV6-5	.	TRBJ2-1	CASSYAQGGVGGQFF	TGTGCCAGCAGTTACGCACAGGGAGGCGTGGGAGGGCAGTTCTTC
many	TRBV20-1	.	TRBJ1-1	CSAAQGRTEAFF	TGCAGTGCTGCACAGGGTAGAACTGAAGCTTTCTTT
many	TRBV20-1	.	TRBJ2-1	CSATSPGGSYNEQFF	TGCAGTGCTACGTCACCGGGCGGCTCCTACAATGAGCAGTTCTTC
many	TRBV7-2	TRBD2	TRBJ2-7	CASSLGLAGGNEQYF	TGTGCCAGCAGCTTAGGACTAGCGGGAGGTAACGAGCAGTACTTC
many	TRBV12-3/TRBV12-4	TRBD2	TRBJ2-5	CASRRAGGQETQYF	TGTGCCAGCAGACGGGCGGGGGGCCAAGAGACCCAGTACTTC
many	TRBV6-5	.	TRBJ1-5	CASAGESAQPQHF	TGTGCCAGCGCTGGGGAGAGCGCTCAGCCCCAGCATTTT
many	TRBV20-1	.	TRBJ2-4	CSAHNDRAKNIQYF	TGCAGTGCTCACAACGACCGGGCCAAAAACATTCAGTACTTC